This TCR beta chain originates from a study of T-cell memory formation after mild COVID-19 (dated by TCRdb to the early 2020s). In the study overall: TCR sequence clusters from the two donors were largely donor specific. In a couple of donors, T-cell clones that expanded and contracted after mild COVID-19 were tracked by sequencing TCRalpha and TCRbeta repertoires over time. The cohort was made up of two young adult volunteers, one female and one male, who were previously healthy.

Ficoll-Paque density gradient centrifugation was the method used to isolate PBMCs. Broad study findings and their caveats: Contracting CD4+ clones were located mainly in the CM and EM memory subsets, whereas CD8+ clones were found to be enriched in EMRA. SARS-CoV-2 specificity was not confirmed for the second-wave clones peaking on day 37. From day 15 to 85, contracting clones showed balanced CD4/CD8 phenotypes, whereas a second wave of clones that expanded from day 15 to 37 leaned towards CD4+. Only a couple of mild cases were covered by the study, and larger cohorts that include severe cases with pre-infection samples were considered necessary. The detection of some responding clones in pre-infection memory suggests that pre-existing cross-reactive memory T cells joined the SARS-CoV-2 response.

This clonotype was seen repeatedly, ten times or more. Its specific antigen is unknown. Base qualities are not provided; no much larger clone lies one nucleotide away. TCRdb lists the instrument as Illumina NovaSeq 6000. TCRalpha and TCRbeta cDNA libraries were built by 5'RACE with constant-segment primers, adding sample barcodes and unique molecular identifiers. Trizol reagent was used to extract RNA from every sample. The libraries were amplified in two PCR steps, and the second step added a second sample barcode and Illumina TruSeq adapters. Sequencing of libraries was performed on an Illumina NovaSeq with 2 x 150 bp paired-end reads. In the paper's pipeline: With migec v1.2.7, reads were demultiplexed and then collapsed into UMI-guided consensus sequences. Using mixcr v2.1.11, UMI consensuses were aligned to TRA and TRB V and J templates and then assembled into clonotypes. A clonotype was counted as expanded or contracted only if both edgeR and NoisET called the change significant, with noise models trained on biological replicates. For edgeR calls, the cutoffs were a false discovery rate-adjusted p below 0.01 and a log2 fold-change threshold of 1. PCA with hierarchical clustering of max-normalized trajectories of the 1000 most abundant clonotypes was used as exploratory dynamics analysis. Separately sequenced CD4+ and CD8+ repertoires were used to assign the CD4 or CD8 phenotype of responding clones. The raw public data were reprocessed by TCRdb itself: fastp quality trimming at Q25, MiXCR clonotype calling, in-frame beta chains only. Each record represents a unique CDR3 protein, reported with the most common genes and DNA among its rows. For this entry, the V and J calls and clone size follow TCRdb and not the study's own pipeline. The sample contains some 330,000 distinct CDR3 sequences, around a fifth of them found a single time. The ten largest clones add up to around 12% of the sample.

Between the V and J ends, shortened by 4 bases and 8 bases respectively, the junction contains 15 bases. The CDR3 contains 14 residues, cysteine and phenylalanine counted. Kept here is only the CDR3 DNA, which spans 42 bases and is read in frame from base 1. Material for sequencing was PBMCs or a T cell subset sorted from them (not recorded which). This clonotype originated in an adult woman who had mild COVID-19 (a few samples of this study predate the infection). The sample titles of this study are shuffled in the database, so cell type and time point are left out; the donor was told from shared clones. The V and J segments used are TRBV12-3 or TRBV12-4 and TRBJ2-1; the D segment cannot be called with confidence. The CDR3 reads CASSSQAASDEQFF. The DNA sequence is given as TGTGCCAGCAGTTCCCAGGCGGCGAGCGATGAGCAGTTCTTC.